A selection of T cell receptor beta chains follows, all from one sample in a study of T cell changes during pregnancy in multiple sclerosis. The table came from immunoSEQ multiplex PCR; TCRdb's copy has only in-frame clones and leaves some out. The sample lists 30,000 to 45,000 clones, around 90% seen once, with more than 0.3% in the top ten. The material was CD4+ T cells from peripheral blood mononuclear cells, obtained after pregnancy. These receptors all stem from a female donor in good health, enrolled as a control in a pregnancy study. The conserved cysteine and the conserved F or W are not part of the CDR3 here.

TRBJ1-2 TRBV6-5 ASSYSRGSYT
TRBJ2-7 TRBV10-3 AISESDGGLAGMSSYEQY
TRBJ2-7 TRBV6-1 ASTPAGGGYEQY
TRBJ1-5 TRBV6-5 ASSLSNQPQH
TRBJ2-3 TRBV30 AWSVLGGGATDTQY
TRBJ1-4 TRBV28 ASSSPGLTGEKLF
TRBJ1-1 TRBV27 ASSGRGGAADSSEAF
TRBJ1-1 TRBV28 ASSPRTGMNTEAF
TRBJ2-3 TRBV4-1 ASSQPGQGSDTQY
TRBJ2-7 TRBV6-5 ASSYRVGSSYEQY
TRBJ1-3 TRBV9 ASSVGAGVNTIY
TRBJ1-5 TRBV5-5 ASTTGQGSNQPQH
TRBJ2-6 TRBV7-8 ASSRGLAGANVLT
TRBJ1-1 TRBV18 ASSNNRGLNTEAF
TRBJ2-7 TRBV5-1 ASSPGQGSYEQY
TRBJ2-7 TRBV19 ASRRDRGTYEQY
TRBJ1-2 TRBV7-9 ASSFGQLYGYT
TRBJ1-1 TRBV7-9 ASSGGTGKAF
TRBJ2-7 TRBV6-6 ASSPAGYTYEQY
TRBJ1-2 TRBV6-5 ASSRGQPGGYT
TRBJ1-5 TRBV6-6 ASSYRGRNQPQH
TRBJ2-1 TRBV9 ASSAQDHQTGISYNEQF
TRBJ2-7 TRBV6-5 ASSYSGVSSYEQY
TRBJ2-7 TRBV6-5 ASRRTGSYEQY
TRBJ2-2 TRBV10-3 AISEGTANTGELF
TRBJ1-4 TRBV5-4 ASSFGGVNEKLF
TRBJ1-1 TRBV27 ASSWRGNTEAF
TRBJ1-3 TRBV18 ASSPGQGSNTIY
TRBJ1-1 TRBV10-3 AISESGGASNTEAF
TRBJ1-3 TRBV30 AWMSEDSGNTIY
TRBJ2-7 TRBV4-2 ASSQALQGPYEQY
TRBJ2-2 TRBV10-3 AISERGQGSAGELF
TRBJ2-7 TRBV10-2 ASSVGTGGSEQY
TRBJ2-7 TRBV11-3 ASSPGLDSGEQY
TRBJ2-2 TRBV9 ASSVDHRRGELF
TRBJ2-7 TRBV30 AWSVYGTGSYEQY
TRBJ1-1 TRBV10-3 AISKEEDTEAF
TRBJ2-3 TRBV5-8 ASSSGTGVNTDTQY
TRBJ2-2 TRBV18 ASSPPKGANTGELF
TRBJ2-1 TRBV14 ASSQDRSASGRRSYNEQF
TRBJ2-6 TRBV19 ASSVGVTGANVLT
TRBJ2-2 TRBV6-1 ASSEVLAGAPGELF
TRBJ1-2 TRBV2 ASSESRYGYT
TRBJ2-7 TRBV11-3 ASSLAAASYEQY
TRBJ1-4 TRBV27 ASSGGFSTNEKLF
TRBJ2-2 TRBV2 ASTYGLNTGELF
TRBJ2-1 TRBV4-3 ASSHGSLGSGFSYNEQF
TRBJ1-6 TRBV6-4 ASSDSGTADNSPLH
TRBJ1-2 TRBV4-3 ASSQDLGQGAFGYT
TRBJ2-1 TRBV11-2 ASSLAPSSGGANEQF
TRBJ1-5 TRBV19 ASRTGGREPQH
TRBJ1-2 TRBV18 ASSPEGGGYT
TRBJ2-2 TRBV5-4 ASSTGTSGGNTGELF
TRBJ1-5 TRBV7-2 ASSLAGVLSNQPQH
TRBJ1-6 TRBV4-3 ASSQGDLGLSYNSPLH
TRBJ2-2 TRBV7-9 ASSLGARNTGELF
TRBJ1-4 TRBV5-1 ASSLGRGHSNEKLF
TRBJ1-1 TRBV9 ASSVDGTANTEAF
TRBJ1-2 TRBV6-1 ASSVHDREGYT